Shown below are 28 T cell receptor beta chains from a single sample sequenced in a study of cytomegalovirus exposure and HLA in healthy donors. 13 Jbeta primers and 60 Vbeta primers were used for the PCR. Produced via immunoSEQ multiplex PCR; TCRdb's table is partial and in-frame only. This table holds about 180,000 clones, 70% to 80% found once. The sequencing sample was made of PBMCs. The receptors stem from a man between 18 and 29 years old in good health and CMV-seronegative.

The chain employs TRBV14 and TRBJ2-7; 8 bases match TRBD2. Germline CDR1 reads SGHDN; CDR2 reads FVKESK. The CDR3 spans 16 residues. V was clipped by 1 base and J by 0 bases; unmatched bases: 5. CDR3 sequence reads: CASSQGSGARSYEQYF. The CDR3 DNA reads TGTGCCAGCAGCCAAGGTAGCGGGGCGCGCTCCTACGAGCAGTACTTC.

CDR3 region: CASSPLERRRNTEAFF. The CDR3 region has the DNA TGTGCCAGCAGCCCCCTGGAGAGACGGCGGAACACTGAAGCTTTCTTT. The V call is TRBV7-9, the J call TRBJ1-1, with unresolved D. The CDR3 contains 16 residues. Per germline, CDR1 SEHNR and CDR2 FQNEAQ (reference sequence). The V end lost 5 bases, the J end lost 1 base, and 17 bases lay between the germline ends.

On this clone itself: Other DNA sequences in the sample encode the same CDR3. The chain has TRBV6-4 and TRBJ2-3, with 8 bases lining up with TRBD2. The CDR3 spans 14 residues. CDR1 and CDR2 (germline): MRHNA, SNTAGT. V lost 3 bases and J lost 1; bases outside the gene matches: 0. CDR3 DNA sequence: TGTGCCAGCAGTGAAGCGGGGGGCACAGATACGCAGTATTTT. Translating gives CASSEAGGTDTQYF.

The CDR3 protein is CASSTDRGLNQPQHF. The CDR3 DNA reads TGTGCCAGCAGCACTGACAGGGGGCTGAATCAGCCCCAGCATTTT. V and J are TRBV6-5 and TRBJ1-5; TRBD1 aligns across 10 bases. The CDR3 is made up of 15 amino acids. The germline V gene has CDR1 MNHEY and CDR2 SVGAGI. Trimming removed 6 bases from V and 4 bases from J; junction bases left unmatched: 6.

This clone was seen a single time. This sequence joins TRBV28 and TRBJ1-6, with 7 bases identical to TRBD1. Germline CDR1 reads MDHEN; CDR2 reads SYDVKM. CDR3 size: 15 residues. The ends lost 5 bases at V and 7 bases at J; junction bases unmatched: 8. CDR3: CASSPTGQINSPLHF. Written as DNA, the CDR3 is TGTGCCAGCAGTCCGACGGGACAGATAAATTCACCCCTCCACTTT.

The rearrangement joins TRBV18 to TRBJ1-1; D unresolved. The CDR3 covers 14 residues. Germline CDR1 is KGHSH and CDR2 is LQKENI. Trimming removed 3 bases at V and 0 bases at J, with 8 bases between. The CDR3 bases are TGTGCCAGCTCACCCAGGATGATGAACACTGAAGCTTTCTTT. Its protein product is CASSPRMMNTEAFF.

The rearrangement uses TRBV15 and TRBJ2-2; tentative D call: TRBD2 (6 bases). There are 14 residues in the CDR3. Germline V gene data show CDR1 as LNHNV and CDR2 as YYDKDF (reference sequence). Trimming shortened V by 0 bases and J by 11 bases, and 13 bases separated the two germline ends. The CDR3: CATSRDFGSSELFF. The CDR3 DNA reads as TGTGCCACCAGCAGAGATTTCGGGAGTAGTGAGCTGTTTTTT.

J is TRBJ2-1 and V is TRBV6-5; D possibly corresponds to TRBD1 (6 bases). Germline V gene sequence: CDR1 MNHEY, CDR2 SVGAGI. The CDR3 consists of 13 residues. V was pared by 3 bases and J by 6 bases, with 9 bases between. CDR3 region: CASSYGQLNEQFF. The CDR3 DNA follows: TGTGCCAGCAGTTATGGACAGCTCAATGAGCAGTTCTTC.

Turning to this clone: Germline is not matched at one junction end, which may reflect a read error. The chain links TRBV7-7 to TRBJ1-5, with D unclear. CDR1 and CDR2 (germline): SSHAT, FNYEAQ (reference sequence). The length of the CDR3 is 16 residues. In nucleotides, the CDR3 is TGTGCTAGCAGCTTAATGACAAGATATAGCAATCAGCCCCAGCATTTT. Translated: CASSLMTRYSNQPQHF. Based on the CDR3 plus reference TRBV7-7 and TRBJ1-5, the full variable domain is GAGVSQSPRYKVTKRGQDVTLRCDPISSHATLYWYQQALGQGPEFLTYFNYEAQPDKSGLPSDRFSAERPEGSISTLTIQRTEQRDSAMYRCASSLMTRYSNQPQHFGDGTRLSIL.

This chain uses TRBV19 with TRBJ2-1; D gene ambiguous. V lost 6 bases and J lost 7, with 10 bases in between. This CDR3 spans 12 amino acids. Per the germline V gene, CDR1 is LNHDA and CDR2 is SQIVND (reference sequence). The CDR3 reads CASSLTANEQFF. The CDR3 DNA reads TGTGCCAGTAGCCTTACTGCTAATGAGCAGTTCTTC. Full variable domain (remainder filled in from reference TRBV19 and TRBJ2-1): DGGITQSPKYLFRKEGQNVTLSCEQNLNHDAMYWYRQDPGQGLRLIYYSQIVNDFQKGDIAEGYSVSREKKESFPLTVTSAQKNPTAFYLCASSLTANEQFFGPGTRLTVL.

This chain joins TRBV10-3 and TRBJ2-3, with TRBD2 identical over 14 bases. CDR1 and CDR2 from the germline V gene are ENHRY and SYGVKD. The CDR3 is 20 residues long. The V and J ends lost 6 bases and 3 bases, in that order; junction bases with no gene match: 17. The CDR3 protein is CAIRSWEVGTSGSTTDTQYF. As DNA, the CDR3 is TGTGCCATCAGGTCGTGGGAAGTAGGGACTAGCGGGAGTACTACAGATACGCAGTATTTT.

The chain couples TRBV5-6 to TRBJ1-2, with D possibly being TRBD1 (5 bases). Trimming took off 2 bases at V and 6 bases at J, with 11 bases between the two ends. The length of the CDR3 is 13 residues. Looked up from germline, CDR1 is SGHDT and CDR2 is YYEEEE. CDR3 DNA sequence: TGTGCCAGCAGCTTAAGGGGAGGGGATGGCTACACCTTC. It encodes CASSLRGGDGYTF.

The chain carries TRBV7-9 and TRBJ2-1, with D perhaps TRBD1 (6 bases). The V end was cut by 3 bases, the J end by 3 bases, with 6 bases between. The germline gives CDR1 SEHNR, CDR2 FQNEAQ (reference sequence). The CDR3 is made up of 13 amino acids. The CDR3 bases are TGTGCCAGCAGCTTCAGGGGCTACAATGAGCAGTTCTTC. This translates into CASSFRGYNEQFF.

For the CDR3, the DNA is TGTGCCAGTAGTCGGCTAGCGGGGCGGGATGAGCAGTTCTTC. This gives the protein CASSRLAGRDEQFF. The chain uses TRBV19 and TRBJ2-1; 9 nucleotides agree with TRBD2. Unmatched junction bases numbered 7, after V lost 5 bases and J lost 8 bases. Per germline, CDR1 LNHDA and CDR2 SQIVND (reference sequence). There are 14 residues in the CDR3. Using reference TRBV19 and TRBJ2-1 for the parts outside the CDR3, the full variable domain is DGGITQSPKYLFRKEGQNVTLSCEQNLNHDAMYWYRQDPGQGLRLIYYSQIVNDFQKGDIAEGYSVSREKKESFPLTVTSAQKNPTAFYLCASSRLAGRDEQFFGPGTRLTVL.

The V gene is TRBV7-2, the J gene TRBJ2-3, with TRBD2 matching over 11 bases. The CDR3 runs to 15 residues. V lost 6 bases and J lost 5; bases outside the gene matches: 7. The germline V gene encodes CDR1 SGHTA and CDR2 FQGNSA. CDR3 loop: CASSIAGGPRDTQYF. CDR3 DNA sequence: TGTGCCAGCAGTATAGCGGGGGGGCCTCGAGATACGCAGTATTTT.

The gene calls are TRBV19 and TRBJ1-3; D is ambiguous. The CDR3 is made up of 14 amino acids. The germline CDR1 and CDR2 sequences are LNHDA and SQIVND (reference sequence). V lost 7 bases and J 0 bases, leaving 10 bases between the germline ends. As DNA, the CDR3 is TGTGCCAGTAAGGTACAGTTCTCTGGAAACACCATATATTTT. This encodes CASKVQFSGNTIYF.

This chain connects TRBV11-2 to TRBJ2-3; a weak D match, TRBD1 (5 bases). V shed 5 bases and J shed 3 bases, with 21 bases lying between them. The CDR3 has 17 amino acids. CDR1 SGHAT and CDR2 FQNNGV come from the germline V gene. This CDR3 is CASSPNAGPYRTDTQYF. CDR3 nucleotides: TGTGCCAGCAGCCCTAACGCAGGGCCATATAGAACAGATACGCAGTATTTT. The full variable domain, completed using reference TRBV11-2 and TRBJ2-3, is EAGVAQSPRYKIIEKRQSVAFWCNPISGHATLYWYQQILGQGPKLLIQFQNNGVVDDSQLPKDRFSAERLKGVDSTLKIQPAKLEDSAVYLCASSPNAGPYRTDTQYFGPGTRLTVL.

This chain uses TRBV25-1 with TRBJ1-1, with a possible D match to TRBD1 (5 bases). The V and J ends lost 3 bases and 4 bases respectively, with 15 bases between them. The CDR3 runs to 15 residues. Germline assignment: CDR1 MGHDK and CDR2 SYGVNS. CDR3 sequence (DNA): TGTGCCAGCAGTGATTATCGTGGGGCGCGCACTGAAGCTTTCTTT. This gives the protein CASSDYRGARTEAFF.

V and J are TRBV29-1 and TRBJ2-1; the D gene is possibly TRBD2 (7 bases). The CDR3 spans 12 residues. Germline values: CDR1 SQVTM, CDR2 ANQGSEA. V was trimmed by 4 bases and J by 9 bases, leaving 13 bases between them. CDR3 coding DNA: TGCAGCGTTGGAGGGGGAGGGGGTGAGCAGTTCTTC. Translating gives CSVGGGGGEQFF.

CDR3 in DNA: TGCGCCAGCAGCTCGAGCCGCCCCGGTCTCGACAGGGGAGGTGGCTACACCTTC. It specifies CASSSSRPGLDRGGGYTF. The rearrangement uses TRBV5-1 and TRBJ1-2; 8 positions match TRBD1. The CDR3 sequence is 18 residues long. V dropped 3 bases and J dropped 7; count of bases not matched to a gene: 20. Looked up from germline, CDR1 is SGHRS and CDR2 is YFSETQ.

The V gene is TRBV6-6, the J gene TRBJ2-3, with a weak D call TRBD2 (7 bases). Trimming cost V 5 bases and J 3 bases, with 18 bases left between them. Germline V CDR1 and CDR2: MNHNY, SVGAGI (reference sequence). This CDR3 has 16 residues. The CDR3 sequence is CASSRSGAGRTDTQYF. DNA of the CDR3: TGTGCCAGCAGTCGATCAGGGGCCGGGAGGACAGATACGCAGTATTTT.

This clone was seen a handful of times. The chain carries TRBV9 and TRBJ2-3; tentatively, D is TRBD2 (6 bases). CDR3 length: 15 residues. Trimming cost V 0 bases and J 4 bases, with 12 bases left between them. From germline, CDR1 is SGDLS and CDR2 YYNGEE. Here the CDR3 DNA reads TGTGCCAGCAGCGTAGCGACGGGGGAAGCAGATACGCAGTATTTT. Its translation is CASSVATGEADTQYF.

The V gene is TRBV6-1, the J gene TRBJ2-7; D is unresolved. The V gene lost 5 bases and the J gene lost 3 bases, with 17 bases spanning the gap. The CDR3 extends over 15 amino acids. The germline V gene has CDR1 MNHNS and CDR2 SASEGT. The CDR3 here is CASSPQVQPYYEQYF. The CDR3 DNA reads TGTGCCAGCAGTCCCCAGGTCCAACCGTACTACGAGCAGTACTTC.

This chain connects TRBV13 to TRBJ2-7; D might be TRBD1 (5 bases). The CDR3 runs to 14 residues. Deletions cut 5 bases from V and 3 bases from J, with 14 bases between. CDR1 and CDR2 from the germline V gene are PRHDT and FYEKMQ (reference sequence). CDR3 DNA sequence: TGTGCCAGCAGCCCGTTCAGGGTCTACTACGAGCAGTACTTC. The encoded protein is CASSPFRVYYEQYF.

The genes are TRBV5-1 and TRBJ2-1; D possibly corresponds to TRBD2 (6 bases). The V end was cut by 4 bases, the J end by 0 bases, with 14 bases between. CDR1 and CDR2 from the germline V gene are SGHRS and YFSETQ. The CDR3 extends over 16 amino acids. Here the CDR3 DNA reads TGCGCCAGCAGCCGGCTGGGGCGGGACTCCTACAATGAGCAGTTCTTC. This encodes CASSRLGRDSYNEQFF.

This chain joins TRBV5-6 and TRBJ2-7; D call uncertain. The germline V and J ends were trimmed by 1 base and 2 bases, with 13 bases remaining between them. From germline, CDR1 is SGHDT and CDR2 YYEEEE. This CDR3 is 15 amino acids long. The CDR3 loop reads CASSLSQAYTYEQYF. The CDR3, as DNA: TGTGCCAGCAGCTTGAGCCAGGCCTACACCTACGAGCAGTACTTC.

This clone has more than one count but fewer than ten. The V gene is TRBV5-1, the J gene TRBJ2-7, with a tentative D call TRBD2 (7 bases). The V end lost 4 bases, the J end lost 6 bases, and 20 bases lay between the germline ends. This CDR3 comprises 15 residues. Germline-derived CDR1 and CDR2 are SGHRS and YFSETQ. The CDR3 protein is CASSLEGQGRAEQYF. CDR3 sequence (DNA): TGCGCCAGCAGCCTGGAGGGGCAGGGGAGGGCCGAGCAGTACTTC.

CDR3 in DNA: TGTGCCAGCAGCTTAAGGGACAGAGGCACCGGGGAGCTGTTTTTT. Its protein is CASSLRDRGTGELFF. This chain uses TRBV11-3 with TRBJ2-2; 7 nucleotides align to TRBD1. CDR3 length: 15 residues. Trimming cost V 2 bases and J 4 bases; bases outside gene matches: 4. Looked up from germline, CDR1 is SGHNT and CDR2 is YENEEA.